This record looks at one TCR beta chain sequence and its context. J gave up 3 bases and V 5 bases, and 4 bases lay outside the gene matches. The CDR3 sequence is 14 residues long. The germline V gene encodes CDR1 KGHSH and CDR2 LQKENI. These data originate in a study of blood T cell repertoires in COVID-19. Sequenced by immunoSEQ multiplex PCR; TCRdb stores in-frame clones only, minus some. The profile covers some 250,000 clones, with about four fifths appearing a single time and approximately 2% taken by the ten largest. Input material: peripheral blood. The chain couples TRBV18 to TRBJ1-1, with 9 bases aligning to TRBD1. The receptor was isolated from a young man who had recovered from COVID-19. The CDR3 nucleotides read TGTGCCAGCTCATCTGGGACAGGGCACACTGAAGCTTTCTTT. It encodes CASSSGTGHTEAFF.